The source of this TCR beta chain is a study of T cell changes during pregnancy in multiple sclerosis. The data were produced by immunoSEQ multiplex PCR, yet TCRdb's version contains in-frame clones alone and is incomplete. The sample gives approximately 70,000 clones, more than 70% of which show up once; 0.9% is in the top ten. The CDR3 runs 15 residues. Looked up from germline, CDR1 is LNHDA and CDR2 is SQIVND (reference sequence). J lost 3 bases, V lost 5 bases, and 7 bases had no gene match. This receptor was obtained from a female donor in good health, enrolled as a control in a pregnancy study. The input for sequencing was peripheral blood, taken in the first trimester of pregnancy. The rearrangement uses TRBV19 and TRBJ2-7, with 10 bases lining up with TRBD2. CDR3 amino acids: CASSVTGTSVYEQYF. CDR3 nucleotides: TGTGCCAGTAGTGTTACCGGGACTAGCGTCTACGAGCAGTACTTC.